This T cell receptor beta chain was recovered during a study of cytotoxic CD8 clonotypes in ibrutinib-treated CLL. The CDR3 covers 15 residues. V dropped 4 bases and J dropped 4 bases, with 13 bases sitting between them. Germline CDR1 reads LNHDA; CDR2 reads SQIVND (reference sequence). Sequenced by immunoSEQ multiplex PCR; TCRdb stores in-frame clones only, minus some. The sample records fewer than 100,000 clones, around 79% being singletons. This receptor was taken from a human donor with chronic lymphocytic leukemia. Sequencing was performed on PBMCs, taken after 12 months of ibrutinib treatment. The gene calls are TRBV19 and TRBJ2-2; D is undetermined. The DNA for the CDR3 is TGTGCCAGTAGTACTACTCCGTCGTTCACCGGGGAGCTGTTTTTT. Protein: CASSTTPSFTGELFF. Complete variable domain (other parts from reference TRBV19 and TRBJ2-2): DGGITQSPKYLFRKEGQNVTLSCEQNLNHDAMYWYRQDPGQGLRLIYYSQIVNDFQKGDIAEGYSVSREKKESFPLTVTSAQKNPTAFYLCASSTTPSFTGELFFGEGSRLTVL.